Listed below are T cell receptor beta chains from one sample, sequenced in a study of blood T cell repertoires in COVID-19. Sequenced by immunoSEQ multiplex PCR; TCRdb stores in-frame clones only, minus some. The table lists about 250,000 clones, 80% to 90% of them singletons. Sample: peripheral blood. These receptor sequences come from a man aged 25-45 years with acute or convalescent COVID-19. Both conserved end residues are part of each CDR3.

v_gene	CDR3aa
TRBV7-9	CASRERESNEQYF
TRBV27	CASTTRTGNNEQFF
TRBV2	CASSLQGYEQYF
TRBV7-9	CASSFREEGTYEQYF
TRBV19	CASSSRGQWMNTQYF
TRBV27	CASSSLGKDTQYF
TRBV6-4	CASSDSKGATQYF
TRBV11-3	CASSADGGSYNEQFF
TRBV6-5	CASSYSASGGKETQYF
TRBV19	CASTRGTNYNSPLHF
TRBV28	CASSPDRELFRYGYTF
TRBV6-5	CASSSTIQYEQYF
TRBV3-1/TRBV3-2	CASSQRGTRGYGYTF
TRBV7-9	CASSLVPAGGETQYF
TRBV5-4	CASSKPGGFGYGYTF
TRBV7-2	CASSAGTNEKLFF
TRBV27	CASSLGDRAYTEAFF
TRBV11-2	CASSQTGAPNQPQHF
TRBV1	CTSSQDSAASGNTIYF
TRBV23-1	CASSLPSAGGRGETQYF
TRBV6-6	CASLDRKYEQYF
TRBV4-1	CASSQTTGNYGYTF
TRBV28	CASTQGLAGPYEQYF
TRBV7-7	CASSFRTGNYEQYF
TRBV13	CASSFGVSPLHF
TRBV27	CASSSRGGLFGNTEAFF
TRBV5-5	CASNEWALPTGELFF
TRBV28	CASSLQGTEAFF
TRBV6-5	CASSKRQNTGELFF
TRBV6-6	CASTRLQGEQPQHF
TRBV4-1	CASSPVDRDSPLHF
TRBV10-3	CAIKMGQAENTIYF
TRBV4-1	CASSQGSGGTFF
TRBV28	CASSPRVSSYNSPLHF
TRBV9	CASSETTGNTIYF
TRBV2	CASNRDRVDYGYTF
TRBV6-5	CASSHPSGSSYEQYF
TRBV11-2	CASNRQGVNSPLHF
TRBV6-5	CASKAGGIGTDTQYF
TRBV23-1	CASMTPQGPQETQYF
TRBV10-3	CAISTTGSDTEAFF
TRBV5-8	CASSSWAGARDQPQHF
TRBV5-1	CASSLAVPGLADYNEQFF
TRBV11-2	CASSRLAVSYNEQFF
TRBV18	CASSPLGEVAGVRSTDTQYF
TRBV30	CAWSPNRGVLNTEAFF
TRBV11-2	CASSSGLNTEAFF
TRBV29-1	CSVVEFRDTEAFF
TRBV5-5	CASSLVQGIGHEQYF
TRBV3-1/TRBV3-2	CASSQASGGSEQYF
TRBV6-5	CASRTGSSYNEQFF
TRBV5-1	CASSSEGEPSYNEQFF
TRBV7-3	CASSVTSGSWYEQYF